What follows are 18 T cell receptor beta chains derived from one specimen sequenced in a study of T cells after yellow fever vaccination (dated by TCRdb to between 2018 and 2021). The library was prepared using 5' RACE. Reads for this sample came from an Illumina HiSeq 2500. In-frame beta chains were kept once TCRdb had trimmed the public reads at Q25 with fastp and called clones with MiXCR. Every distinct CDR3 protein forms one entry, paired with its most common genes and DNA. This sample is represented by 300,000 to 400,000 distinct CDR3 sequences; approximately 5.7% of them were singletons. About 15% of the sample is held by the ten biggest clonotypes. The meaning of the sample's treatment or condition label: live attenuated yellow fever vaccine strain. Sample: PBMCs, taken 5 days after the yellow fever booster vaccination. Every receptor here comes from a man younger than 40 who received the YFV17D yellow fever vaccine.

In this sample, this clonotype turned up a few times. This chain uses TRBV12-3 or TRBV12-4 with TRBJ2-1, with no clear D. Trimming shortened V by 5 bases and J by 8 bases, and 16 bases separated the two germline ends. This CDR3 has 14 residues. This chain's CDR3 is CASSEITTFDEQFF. The CDR3 region has the DNA TGTGCCAGCAGTGAGATCACGACCTTCGATGAGCAGTTCTTC.

This clonotype was seen repeatedly, ten times or more. The J gene is TRBJ2-2, the V gene TRBV5-1; the D is unclear. Trimming removed 0 bases from V and 7 bases from J, with 7 bases in between. The germline gives CDR1 SGHRS, CDR2 YFSETQ. This CDR3 region has 13 residues. CDR3 in DNA: TGCGCCAGCAGCTTGGGAGAGGTCGGGGAGCTGTTTTTT. This codes for CASSLGEVGELFF.

This clonotype was observed a handful of times. The rearrangement joins TRBV4-3 to TRBJ2-5; 12 positions agree with TRBD2. V lost 0 bases to trimming and J lost 4 bases; unmatched junction nucleotides: 12. Germline V CDR1 and CDR2: LGHNA, YSLEER. This CDR3 has 19 amino acids. The CDR3, as DNA: TGCGCCAGCAGCCAAGATCGGCTAGCGGGAGGGCCTGGTGGAGAGACCCAGTACTTC. Protein product: CASSQDRLAGGPGGETQYF.

This clonotype appeared a few times. This chain joins TRBV7-6 and TRBJ2-1; D gene ambiguous. The CDR3 has 13 residues. Germline V gene lookup returns CDR1 SGHVS and CDR2 FNYEAQ. V dropped 1 base and J dropped 12 bases, with 13 bases sitting between them. CDR3: CASSLGAVTGQFF. CDR3 bases: TGTGCCAGCAGCTTAGGGGCTGTGACGGGGCAGTTCTTC.

This clonotype was counted ten times or more. The rearrangement joins TRBV7-2 to TRBJ1-2; D is unclear. The CDR3 is 15 residues long. Germline CDR1 reads SGHTA; CDR2 reads FQGNSA. V was shortened by 5 bases and J by 8 bases, with 21 bases between the two germline ends. The CDR3 region is CASSRPWANKKGYTF. The CDR3 bases are TGTGCCAGCAGCCGTCCGTGGGCCAACAAGAAGGGCTACACCTTC.

This clonotype occurred a few times. V and J are TRBV19 and TRBJ1-5; 9 nucleotides align to TRBD1. CDR3 length equals 20 residues. Germline trimming cut 1 base from V and 3 bases from J; bases unmatched to any gene: 16. CDR1 and CDR2 from the germline V gene are LNHDA and SQIVND (reference sequence). The CDR3 reads CASSIGRGQGLGLYNQPQHF. The DNA for the CDR3 is TGTGCCAGTAGTATAGGGCGGGGACAGGGCCTCGGATTGTACAATCAGCCCCAGCATTTT.

The chain combines TRBV18 with TRBJ1-1; D unresolved. Germline lookup yields CDR1 KGHSH and CDR2 LQKENI. The V end lost 5 bases, the J end lost 7 bases, and 14 bases lay between the germline ends. This CDR3 region has 13 residues. CDR3: CASSSREAGEAFF. In nucleotides, the CDR3 is TGTGCCAGCTCATCAAGGGAAGCGGGTGAAGCTTTCTTT.

In its sample, this clonotype was seen a few times. This chain joins TRBV5-1 and TRBJ2-1, with 13 bases lining up with TRBD2. V lost 4 bases, J lost 6 bases, and 10 bases stayed unmatched. The CDR3 is made up of 17 amino acids. Germline CDR1 reads SGHRS; CDR2 reads YFSETQ. In DNA, the CDR3 is TGCGCCAGCAGCAGAGGGACTAGCGGGGAGGGGCGCAATGAGCAGTTCTTC. Protein product: CASSRGTSGEGRNEQFF.

This clonotype was recorded many times. V and J are TRBV29-1 and TRBJ1-2; D gene uncertain. Trimming took 7 bases from V and 4 from J, leaving 13 bases between them. This CDR3 comprises 12 residues. Germline-derived CDR1 and CDR2 are SQVTM and ANQGSEA. The CDR3 loop is CSAQRVGYGYTF. CDR3 sequence (DNA): TGCAGCGCCCAAAGAGTGGGCTATGGCTACACCTTC.

This clonotype was recorded at least ten times. The chain is built from TRBV6-2 or TRBV6-3 and TRBJ2-4; D is uncertain. Germline values: CDR1 MNHEY, CDR2 SVGEGT. V was clipped by 8 bases and J by 0 bases, with 5 bases between them. This CDR3 is built from 12 residues. CDR3 sequence: CASSLAKNIQYF. The CDR3 DNA sequence: TGTGCCAGCTCTCTAGCCAAAAACATTCAGTACTTC.

V and J are TRBV18 and TRBJ2-1; 9 nucleotides agree with TRBD2. Germline loops: CDR1 KGHSH, CDR2 LQKENI. The length of the CDR3 is 14 residues. V dropped 0 bases and J dropped 10; count of bases not matched to a gene: 4. Written as DNA, the CDR3 is TGTGCCAGCTCACCACCGGGACTAGCAGGCGAGCAGTTCTTC. It yields the protein CASSPPGLAGEQFF.

The V gene is TRBV20-1, the J gene TRBJ2-5; 12 bases match TRBD2. Germline CDR1 and CDR2: DFQATT and SNEGSKA (reference sequence). There are 14 residues in the CDR3. V trimming: 6 bases; J trimming: 5 bases; junction bases outside the gene matches: 7. Written as DNA, the CDR3 is TGCAGTGCCACGACTAGCGGGAGTCCGGAGACCCAGTACTTC. This codes for CSATTSGSPETQYF.

This clonotype occurred many times. V gene TRBV11-2 combines with J gene TRBJ2-1, with 7 bases lining up with TRBD2. This CDR3 is built from 17 residues. J lost 7 bases, V lost 2 bases, and 14 bases had no gene match. Germline-derived CDR1 and CDR2 are SGHAT and FQNNGV. CDR3 DNA: TGTGCCAGCAGCTTAAGTAGGGTAGCGGGCGTCGGGAATGAGCAGTTCTTC. Translated: CASSLSRVAGVGNEQFF.

This clonotype showed up many times. The V call is TRBV6-2 or TRBV6-3, the J call TRBJ2-1; possibly TRBD1 or TRBD2 for D (7 bases each). The CDR3 is 14 residues long. The ends were cut back, 0 bases at V and 8 bases at J, with 11 bases in the middle. CDR1 is MNHEY and CDR2 is SVGEGT in the germline V gene. The CDR3 here is CASSYSSGGDEQFF. The CDR3, as DNA: TGTGCCAGCAGTTACTCCTCAGGGGGGGATGAGCAGTTCTTC.

There are many counts of this clonotype. The CDR3 reads CASRDPLNEQFF. DNA for the CDR3: TGCGCCAGCCGGGACCCCCTTAATGAGCAGTTCTTC. The chain has TRBV10-2 and TRBJ2-1, with D perhaps being TRBD1 or TRBD2 (5 bases each). Germline CDR1 and CDR2: WSHSY and SAAADI. This CDR3 contains 12 residues. The germline V and J ends were trimmed by 8 bases and 7 bases, with 12 bases remaining between them.

J is TRBJ1-6 and V is TRBV12-3 or TRBV12-4, with 7 bases aligning to TRBD1. Losses at the gene ends were 5 bases for V and 7 bases for J; bases not matched to a gene: 8. CDR3 length: 15 residues. The CDR3 is CASSPRDSENSPLHF. The CDR3 DNA reads TGTGCCAGCAGTCCCCGGGACAGCGAAAATTCACCCCTCCACTTT.

In this sample, this clonotype turned up many times. The rearrangement links TRBV4-3 to TRBJ2-1, with 10 bases lining up with TRBD2. J lost 3 bases, V lost 4 bases, and 6 bases had no gene match. The length of the CDR3 is 16 residues. Germline CDR1 LGHNA, CDR2 YSLEER. The CDR3 sequence is CASSRQPSGSYNEQFF. In DNA form, the CDR3 reads TGCGCCAGCAGCCGTCAACCTAGCGGGAGCTACAATGAGCAGTTCTTC.

This clonotype was counted between two and nine times. The rearrangement links TRBV29-1 to TRBJ2-3, with TRBD2 identical over 10 bases. The germline gives CDR1 SQVTM, CDR2 ANQGSEA. The CDR3 has 15 amino acids. The V and J ends lost 4 bases and 0 bases, in that order; junction bases with no gene match: 4. The CDR3: CSVGGTSESTDTQYF. Here the CDR3 DNA reads TGCAGCGTTGGGGGGACTAGCGAGAGCACAGATACGCAGTATTTT.